A selection of T cell receptor beta chains follows, all from one sample in a study of blood T cell repertoires in COVID-19. Sequenced by immunoSEQ multiplex PCR; TCRdb stores in-frame clones only, minus some. The sample consists of 150,000 to 200,000 clones, over 80% of them appearing once. The source material was peripheral blood. All receptors derive from a woman between 65 and 79 years old with COVID-19, enrolled during active disease. Each CDR3 is given with its conserved first and last residue. D genes are given only for firm matches. Where a row states a size, it is once, few, many or the class of an expanded clone; other rows omit it.

d_call clone_size j_call v_call cdr3_nt cdr3_aa
. . TRBJ2-1 TRBV7-2 TGTGCCAGCAGCCCCGGGACTTACAATGAGCAGTTCTTC CASSPGTYNEQFF
. . TRBJ1-1 TRBV6-1 TGTGCCAGCAGGTCCGGGGGATACACTGAAGCTTTCTTT CASRSGGYTEAFF
. few TRBJ2-3 TRBV9 TGTGCCAGCAGCGCTCCCCTCGGTCGAGGCACAGATACGCAGTATTTT CASSAPLGRGTDTQYF
. . TRBJ2-5 TRBV5-1 TGCGCCAGCAGCTTGAGCCAGGGGCCACAAGAGACCCAGTACTTC CASSLSQGPQETQYF
TRBD1 . TRBJ2-7 TRBV7-2 TGTGCCAGCACATGGGACAGGGGACCCTACGAGCAGTACTTC CASTWDRGPYEQYF
TRBD2 . TRBJ2-7 TRBV7-2 TGTGCCAGCAGCTTGACCGGGACTAGCGGGATAAGGACCTACGAGCAGTACTTC CASSLTGTSGIRTYEQYF
. . TRBJ2-1 TRBV12-3/TRBV12-4 TGTGCCAGCAGTTTTAGCGGAGAGCAGTTCTTC CASSFSGEQFF
. . TRBJ1-6 TRBV24-1 TGTGCCACCAGTGTTCCCGACAGCCACCTCCACTTT CATSVPDSHLHF
. . TRBJ1-2 TRBV28 TGTGCCAGCAGTACCCAAGAGACTAACTATGGCTACACCTTC CASSTQETNYGYTF
. . TRBJ1-5 TRBV28 TGTGCCAGCAGTGAGGAGGGTAAGAGCAATCAGCCCCAGCATTTT CASSEEGKSNQPQHF
TRBD1 . TRBJ1-4 TRBV12-3/TRBV12-4 TGTGCCAGCAGTAGGGACAGGGACGGAAAACTGTTTTTT CASSRDRDGKLFF
. . TRBJ1-2 TRBV29-1 TGCAGCGTCGAATCCGGGACAACTTATGGCTACACCTTC CSVESGTTYGYTF
TRBD1 few TRBJ2-2 TRBV24-1 TGTGCCACCAGTGATTCCCGACAGGGCTTCACCGGGGAGCTGTTTTTT CATSDSRQGFTGELFF
TRBD1 . TRBJ2-3 TRBV11-3 TGTGCCAGCAGCTTGACGACAGGGGTTGGGAGCACAGATACGCAGTATTTT CASSLTTGVGSTDTQYF
. . TRBJ2-1 TRBV5-1 TGCGCCAGCAGCTTGGCCGGTTTGTGGGAGCAGTTCTTC CASSLAGLWEQFF
TRBD2 many TRBJ2-1 TRBV9 TGTGCCAGCAGCGTGGAACTAGCGGGAGCTTACAATGAGCAGTTCTTC CASSVELAGAYNEQFF
. . TRBJ1-1 TRBV9 TGTGCCAGCAGCCCGCGAGTCGGACAACGAACTGAAGCTTTCTTT CASSPRVGQRTEAFF